The T cell receptor beta chain described here comes from a study of T-cell reconstitution after alpha-beta-depleted transplantation in children. This clonotype was seen a handful of times. Unique molecular identifiers were incorporated during preparation of the TCRbeta library. MiXCR was run by TCRdb on the PCR reads, yielding one entry per CDR3 protein. Among about 580,000 distinct CDR3 sequences listed, 23% were seen once. Trimming removed 4 bases from V and 6 bases from J; junction bases left unmatched: 6. The CDR3 is 15 residues long. Germline CDR1 and CDR2: LGHNA and YNFKEQ. The TCR was taken from a boy less than two years old who had a stem cell transplant for acute myeloid leukemia, so the T cells may come from the graft donor. The chain has TRBV4-2 and TRBJ1-4, with 9 bases fitting TRBD1. The specimen was PBMCs, mostly from graft donor cells, collected 360 days after TCRalphabeta/CD19-depleted stem cell transplant. The CDR3 sequence is CASSRTGQGDEKLFF. CDR3 bases: TGTGCCAGCAGCCGAACGGGACAGGGAGATGAAAAACTGTTTTTT.